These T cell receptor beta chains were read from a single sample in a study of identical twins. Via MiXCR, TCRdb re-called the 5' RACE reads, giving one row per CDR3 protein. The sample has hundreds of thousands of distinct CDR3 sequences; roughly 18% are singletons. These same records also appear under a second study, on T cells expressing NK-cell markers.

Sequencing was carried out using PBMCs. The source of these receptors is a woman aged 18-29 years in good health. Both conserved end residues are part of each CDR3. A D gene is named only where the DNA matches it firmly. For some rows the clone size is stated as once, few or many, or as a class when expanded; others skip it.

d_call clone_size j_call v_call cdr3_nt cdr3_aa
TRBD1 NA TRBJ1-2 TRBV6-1 TGTGCCAGCACCAAAGACAGGGCCTATGGCTACACCTTC CASTKDRAYGYTF
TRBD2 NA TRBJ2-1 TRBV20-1 TGCAGTGCTAGAGGGTATCGGACTAGCGGGAGGGCCCTAAATGAGCAGTTCTTC CSARGYRTSGRALNEQFF
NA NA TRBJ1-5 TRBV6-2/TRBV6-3 TGTGCCAGCAGTTATATACAAGATCAGCCCCAGCATTTT CASSYIQDQPQHF
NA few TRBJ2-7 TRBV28 TGTGCCAGCAGTTTTTCCACCCGGGCCAACTACGAGCAGTACTTC CASSFSTRANYEQYF
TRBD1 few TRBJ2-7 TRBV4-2 TGTGCCAGCAGCCGGACCGGGACAGGGTCGGCTAGCGAGCAGTACTTC CASSRTGTGSASEQYF
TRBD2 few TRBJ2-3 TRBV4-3 TGCGCCAGCAGCCAAGATCCGGCTAGCGGGACAGATACGCAGTATTTT CASSQDPASGTDTQYF
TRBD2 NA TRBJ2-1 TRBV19 TGTGCCAGTAGTCCCGTCGGGGGGATAACGACAGTCGATGAGCAGTTCTTC CASSPVGGITTVDEQFF
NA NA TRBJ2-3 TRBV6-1 TGTGCCAGCAGTCCCCGACCTCTAAAGAGCGATACGCAGTATTTT CASSPRPLKSDTQYF
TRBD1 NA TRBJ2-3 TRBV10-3 TGTGCCATCAGTGAGTCGGTAGGGGACAGGGGCACAGATACGCAGTATTTT CAISESVGDRGTDTQYF
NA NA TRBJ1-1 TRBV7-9 TGTGCCAGCAGCTTAGCACAGGGCACTTTCTTT CASSLAQGTFF
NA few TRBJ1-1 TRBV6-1 TGTGCCAGCAGTGAACTTCGGGAAACTGAAGCTTTCTTT CASSELRETEAFF
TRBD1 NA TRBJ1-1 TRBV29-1 TGCAGCGTCTTCCGGACAGGGAACACTGAAGCTTTCTTT CSVFRTGNTEAFF
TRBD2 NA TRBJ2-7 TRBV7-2 TGTGCCAGCAGCTTAGCTAGCGGGAGAGGCTACGAGCAGTACTTC CASSLASGRGYEQYF
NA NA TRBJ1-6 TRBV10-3 TGTGCCATCAGTGAGTGGGGTTCGGGGGATTCACCCCTCCACTTT CAISEWGSGDSPLHF